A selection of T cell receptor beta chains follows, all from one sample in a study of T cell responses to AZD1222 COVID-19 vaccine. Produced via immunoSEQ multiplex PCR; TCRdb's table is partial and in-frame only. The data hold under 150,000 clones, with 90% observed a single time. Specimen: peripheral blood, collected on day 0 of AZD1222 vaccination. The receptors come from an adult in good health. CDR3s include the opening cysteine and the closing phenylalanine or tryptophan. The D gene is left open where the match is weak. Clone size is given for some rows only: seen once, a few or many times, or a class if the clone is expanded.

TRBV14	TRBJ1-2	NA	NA	TGTGCCAGCAGCCAATGGGGGAACTATGGCTACACCTTC	CASSQWGNYGYTF
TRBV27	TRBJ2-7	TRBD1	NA	TGTGCCAGCAGTCCCCGGACAGGGAACTACGAGCAGTACTTC	CASSPRTGNYEQYF
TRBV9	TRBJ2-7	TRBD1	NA	TGTGCCAGCAGCGTAGCCCAGGACAGGGGTGAATACGAGCAGTACTTC	CASSVAQDRGEYEQYF
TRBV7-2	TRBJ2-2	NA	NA	TGTGCCAGCAGCCGTCGGGACACTACGCCCGGGGAGCTGTTTTTT	CASSRRDTTPGELFF
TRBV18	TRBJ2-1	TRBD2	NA	TGTGCCAGCTCACTAAGGACTAGCGATTGGAGAAGCTCCTACAATGAGCAGTTCTTC	CASSLRTSDWRSSYNEQFF
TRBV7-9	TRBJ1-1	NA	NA	TGTGCCAGCAGCTTGGGTCAGGGTGTTGAAGCTTTCTTT	CASSLGQGVEAFF
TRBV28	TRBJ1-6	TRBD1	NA	TGTGCCAGCAGTTTAGGACAGGGAGATTCACCCCTCCACTTT	CASSLGQGDSPLHF
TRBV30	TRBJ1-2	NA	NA	TGTGCCTGGAGTTTAGGGAACTATGGCTACACCTTC	CAWSLGNYGYTF
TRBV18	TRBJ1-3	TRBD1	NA	TGTGCCAGCTCACCCAGTTGGCAGGGGGCGTCTGGAAACACCATATATTTT	CASSPSWQGASGNTIYF
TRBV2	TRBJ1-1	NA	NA	TGTGCCAACATTTGGAGGGGCGCGGGTGAAGCTTTCTTT	CANIWRGAGEAFF
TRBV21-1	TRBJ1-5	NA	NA	TGTGCCAGCAGCAAAGAAAGTAGCAATCAGCCCCAGCATTTT	CASSKESSNQPQHF
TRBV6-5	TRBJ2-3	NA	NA	TGTGCCAGCGTCCGAGAGCTACCCACAGATACGCAGTATTTT	CASVRELPTDTQYF
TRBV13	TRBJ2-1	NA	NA	TGTGCCAGCAGCTTAGAGGAATCCGGGACAAGGACGGAGTTCTTC	CASSLEESGTRTEFF
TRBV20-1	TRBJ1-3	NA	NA	TGCAGTGCTAGTGTTGGGACAACTGGAAACACCATATATTTT	CSASVGTTGNTIYF
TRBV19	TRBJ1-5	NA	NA	TGTGCCAGTAGTATTGGCGGGACACTTAATCAGCCCCAGCATTTT	CASSIGGTLNQPQHF
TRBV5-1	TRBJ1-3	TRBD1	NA	TGCGCCAGCAGCTTGGGACAGGGACAGGGGACCATATATTTT	CASSLGQGQGTIYF
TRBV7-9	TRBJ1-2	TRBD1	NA	TGTGCCAGCAGCACCTGGACAGGGGATGGCTACACCTTC	CASSTWTGDGYTF
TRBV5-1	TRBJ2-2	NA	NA	TGCGCCAGCAGCTTGTTTTTAAGGGCGGGCGCGAACACCGGGGAGCTGTTTTTT	CASSLFLRAGANTGELFF
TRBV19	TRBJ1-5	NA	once	TGTGCCAGACCCCCCCGCGGGGGGGGGTCGGGTCAGCCCCAGCATTTT	CARPPRGGGSGQPQHF
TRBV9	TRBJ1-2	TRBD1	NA	TGTGCCAGCAGCGTGACGATCGGACAGGGTGGCTACACCTTC	CASSVTIGQGGYTF
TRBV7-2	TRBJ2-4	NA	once	TGTGCCAGCAGCCCCATCCGGGAAAACATTCAGTACTTC	CASSPIRENIQYF
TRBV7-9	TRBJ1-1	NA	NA	TGTGCCAGCAGCTGGCCACTTGGGACTGAAGCTTTCTTT	CASSWPLGTEAFF
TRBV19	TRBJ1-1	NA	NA	TGTGCCAGTAGTATACCTCGCCGCTCACTCGAAGCTTTCTTT	CASSIPRRSLEAFF
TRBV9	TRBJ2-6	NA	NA	TGTGCCAGCAGCGTAGCAGGGGCTGGGGCCAACGTCCTGACTTTC	CASSVAGAGANVLTF
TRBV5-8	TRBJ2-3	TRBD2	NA	TGTGCCAGCAGCCTCGGACTAGCGGGAGCAGATACGCAGTATTTT	CASSLGLAGADTQYF
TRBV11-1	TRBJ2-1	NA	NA	TGTGCCAGCAGCCTAGCGGCAGGGGGAAGGGATGAGCAGTTCTTC	CASSLAAGGRDEQFF
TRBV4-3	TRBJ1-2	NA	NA	TGCGCCAGCAGCCAAGTCGTCGGGTTGGCCGACTATGGCTACACCTTC	CASSQVVGLADYGYTF
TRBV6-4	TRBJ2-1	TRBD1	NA	TGTGCCAGCTCTCAAAGGACAGGTTCGGGCAGTGAGCAGTTCTTC	CASSQRTGSGSEQFF
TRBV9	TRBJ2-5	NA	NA	TGTGCCAGCAGCGACTCCCAGGGGCCTCAAGAGACCCAGTACTTC	CASSDSQGPQETQYF
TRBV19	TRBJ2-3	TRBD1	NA	TGTGCCAGTTCACAACAGGGGGCCCTCACAGATACGCAGTATTTT	CASSQQGALTDTQYF
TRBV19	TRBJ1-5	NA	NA	TGTGCCAGTAGTCCAAGCCGAGGGAATCAGCCCCAGCATTTT	CASSPSRGNQPQHF
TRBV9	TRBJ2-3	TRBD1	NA	TGTGCCAGCAGCGAGGGACAGGGGGTAACAGATACGCAGTATTTT	CASSEGQGVTDTQYF
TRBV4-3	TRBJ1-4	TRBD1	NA	TGCGCCAGCAGCCTTTGGGGACAGTCCTCCGCAACTAATGAAAAACTGTTTTTT	CASSLWGQSSATNEKLFF
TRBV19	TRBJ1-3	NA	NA	TGTGCCAGTAGTGTCGATTCTGGAAACACCATATATTTT	CASSVDSGNTIYF
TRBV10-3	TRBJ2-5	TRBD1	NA	TGTGCCATCAGTGACCACGGGACAGGGAGGGAGACCCAGTACTTC	CAISDHGTGRETQYF
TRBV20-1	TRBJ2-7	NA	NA	TGCAGTGCTAGTCTGGGCCATGTTACCCCCTACGAGCAGTACTTC	CSASLGHVTPYEQYF
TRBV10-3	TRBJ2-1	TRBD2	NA	TGTGCCATCAGCCCGCTAGCGGGGAATGCAAATGAGCAGTTCTTC	CAISPLAGNANEQFF
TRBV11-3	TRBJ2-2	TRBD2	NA	TGTGCCAGCAGCCGACTAGCGGGAGGGAACGGGGAGCTGTTTTTT	CASSRLAGGNGELFF
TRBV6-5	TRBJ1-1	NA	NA	TGTGCCAGCAGTTACTCTGGGGATTGGGAAGCTTTCTTT	CASSYSGDWEAFF
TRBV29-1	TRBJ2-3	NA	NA	TGCAGCGTTCGGGGAAAGTACACAGATACGCAGTATTTT	CSVRGKYTDTQYF
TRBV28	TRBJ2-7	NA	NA	TGTGCCAGCAGGAACCATTGGGACGAGCAGTACTTC	CASRNHWDEQYF
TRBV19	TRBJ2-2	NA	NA	TGTGCCAGTAATCCCGACACCGGGGAGCTGTTTTTT	CASNPDTGELFF
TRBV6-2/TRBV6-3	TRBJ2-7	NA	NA	TGTGCCAGCAGCGATTTTACAAAGCGCTACGAGCAGTACTTC	CASSDFTKRYEQYF
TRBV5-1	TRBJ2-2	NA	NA	TGCGCCAGCAGCTCGGGACTCGCGAACACCGGGGAGCTGTTTTTT	CASSSGLANTGELFF
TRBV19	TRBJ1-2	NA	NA	TGTGCCAGTAGTATGGCGGGACGACTATGGGGCTACACCTTC	CASSMAGRLWGYTF
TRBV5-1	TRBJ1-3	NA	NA	TGCGCCAGCAGCCTGACCCCGACAGGCCCAGGCGCTGGAAACACCATATATTTT	CASSLTPTGPGAGNTIYF
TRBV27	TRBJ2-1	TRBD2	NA	TGTGCCAGCAGTTTAATCGGGGGGGGGCATGATGAGCAGTTCTTC	CASSLIGGGHDEQFF
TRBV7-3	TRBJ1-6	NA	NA	TGTGCCAGCAGCTCGGGTTTGTTGGGTTCACCCCTCCACTTT	CASSSGLLGSPLHF
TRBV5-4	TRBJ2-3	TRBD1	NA	TGTGCCAGCAGCTTTCGCGACAGGGCAGGAGATACGCAGTATTTT	CASSFRDRAGDTQYF
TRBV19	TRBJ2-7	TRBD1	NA	TGTGCCAGTAGAAACAGGGGGTTATATTCGGAGCAGTACTTC	CASRNRGLYSEQYF
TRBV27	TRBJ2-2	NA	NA	TGTGCCAGCAGTTTAAGGACAGATCACTTAACCGGGGAGCTGTTTTTT	CASSLRTDHLTGELFF
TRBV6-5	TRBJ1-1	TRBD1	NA	TGTGCCAGCAGTTACCGGGGACAGCAGAAAGCTTTCTTT	CASSYRGQQKAFF
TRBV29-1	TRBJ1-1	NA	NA	TGCAGCGTTGGGACGGTGAACACTGAAGCTTTCTTT	CSVGTVNTEAFF
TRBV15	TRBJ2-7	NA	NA	TGTGCCACCAGCAGAGATAGAGGGACGACGGGCGAGCAGTACTTC	CATSRDRGTTGEQYF
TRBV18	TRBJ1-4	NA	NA	TGTGCCAGCTCACCAAGCTCCACAACAACTAATGAAAAACTGTTTTTT	CASSPSSTTTNEKLFF
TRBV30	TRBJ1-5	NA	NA	TGTGCCTGGAGTATCGGTCCGATTCGACCCCAGCATTTT	CAWSIGPIRPQHF
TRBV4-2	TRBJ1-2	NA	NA	TGTGCCAGCAGCCAGGTTTTACTACAGGACTATGGCTACACCTTC	CASSQVLLQDYGYTF